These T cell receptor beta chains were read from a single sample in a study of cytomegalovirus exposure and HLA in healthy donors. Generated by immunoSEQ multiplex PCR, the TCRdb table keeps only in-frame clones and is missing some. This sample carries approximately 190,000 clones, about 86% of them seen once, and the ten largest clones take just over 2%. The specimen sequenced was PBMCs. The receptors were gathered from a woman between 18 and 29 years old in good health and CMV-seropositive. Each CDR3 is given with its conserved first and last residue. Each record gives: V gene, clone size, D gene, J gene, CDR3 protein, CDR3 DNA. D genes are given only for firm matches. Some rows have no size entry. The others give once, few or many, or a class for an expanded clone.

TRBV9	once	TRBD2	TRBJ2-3	CASTSSGSTDTQYF	TGTGCCAGCACCTCTAGCGGTAGCACAGATACGCAGTATTTT
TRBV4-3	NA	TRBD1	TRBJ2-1	CASSQGRVGTGHNEQFF	TGCGCCAGCAGCCAAGGAAGGGTAGGGACAGGACACAATGAGCAGTTCTTC
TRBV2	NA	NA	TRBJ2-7	CASSVQGYEQYF	TGTGCCAGCAGTGTTCAGGGTTACGAGCAGTACTTC
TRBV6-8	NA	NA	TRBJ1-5	CASSSVDRPFNQPQHF	TGTGCCAGCAGTTCGGTGGACAGACCATTCAATCAGCCCCAGCATTTT
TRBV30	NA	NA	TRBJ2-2	CAWKRGTGELFF	TGTGCCTGGAAAAGGGGTACCGGGGAGCTGTTTTTT
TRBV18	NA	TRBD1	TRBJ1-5	CASSPGHGQGGQPQHF	TGTGCCAGCTCACCAGGGCACGGACAGGGGGGTCAGCCCCAGCATTTT
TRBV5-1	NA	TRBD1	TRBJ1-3	CASSTDQGASNTIYF	TGCGCCAGCAGCACCGATCAGGGGGCGTCGAACACCATATATTTT
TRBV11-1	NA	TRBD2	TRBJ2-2	CASSDLGLAGGELFF	TGTGCCAGCAGCGATCTGGGACTAGCGGGGGGGGAGCTGTTTTTT
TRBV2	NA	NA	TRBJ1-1	CASVDYSEAFF	TGTGCCAGCGTGGACTATTCTGAAGCTTTCTTT
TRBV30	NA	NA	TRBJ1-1	CAWGRGRTEAFF	TGTGCCTGGGGGAGGGGTAGGACTGAAGCTTTCTTT
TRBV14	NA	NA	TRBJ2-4	CASSKDPQGGVKYF	TGTGCCAGCAGCAAAGACCCTCAGGGGGGCGTGAAGTACTTC
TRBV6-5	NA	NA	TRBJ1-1	CASLRAQGTEAFF	TGTGCCAGTCTCAGGGCCCAGGGCACTGAAGCTTTCTTT
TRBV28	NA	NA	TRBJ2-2	CASSGRTVTGELFF	TGTGCCAGCAGTGGAAGGACAGTCACCGGGGAGCTGTTTTTT
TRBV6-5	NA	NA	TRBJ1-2	CASRHRENGYTF	TGTGCCAGCAGACACAGGGAGAATGGCTACACCTTC
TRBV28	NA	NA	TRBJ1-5	CASTQLTGAQHF	TGTGCCAGCACTCAACTAACGGGGGCCCAGCATTTT
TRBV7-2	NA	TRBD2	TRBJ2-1	CASSLAGTSGVYNEQFF	TGTGCCAGCAGCTTAGCGGGGACTAGCGGGGTCTACAATGAGCAGTTCTTC
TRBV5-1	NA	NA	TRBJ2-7	CASSLGGDEQYF	TGCGCCAGCAGCTTGGGCGGGGACGAGCAGTACTTC
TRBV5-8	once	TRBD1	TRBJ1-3	CASSVGTGPGNTIYF	TGTGCCAGCAGCGTAGGGACAGGGCCTGGAAACACCATATATTTT
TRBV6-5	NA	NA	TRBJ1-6	CASSYEGGGSPLHF	TGTGCCAGCAGTTACGAGGGGGGGGGATCACCCCTCCACTTT
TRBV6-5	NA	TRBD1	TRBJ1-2	CASSYGGQGNHGYTF	TGTGCCAGCAGTTACGGGGGACAGGGGAATCATGGCTACACCTTC